A single TCR beta chain is shown here with its context. What it recognizes is unknown. These data are taken from a study of CD8+CD57+ T cells in acquired aplastic anemia. Study-level points and caveats: Patients showed no significant difference from controls in CD8+ Simpson's diversity.

CDR1 and CDR2 (germline): ENHRY, SYGVKD. V lost 8 bases, J lost 1 base, and 6 bases lay in between. This CDR3 spans 13 amino acids. Genomic DNA constituted the template upon which TCR beta VDJ and CDR3 profiling was performed. Each CDR3 protein gets one entry after TCRdb re-called the reads with MiXCR. This repertoire shows 150,000 to 200,000 distinct CDR3 sequences, 55% to 80% found once; its top ten account for 45%. The sequence came from a human donor in good health. The sample comprised sorted CD4+, CD8+, or CD8+CD57+ T cells (not recorded which) from PBMCs. V is TRBV10-3 and J is TRBJ2-6; D is uncertain. The CDR3 reads CAIGVSGANVLTF. For the CDR3, the DNA is TGTGCCATCGGGGTATCTGGGGCCAACGTCCTGACTTTC.